The clone carrying this T cell receptor (beta chain) was recorded many times. Its specificity is not known. The sample comes from a study of T cell repertoires in cytomegalovirus infection. Study background: An indication of both CMV infection and matching HLA type came from public TCR beta signatures. Study-wide findings and caveats: HLA-C-restricted TCR beta clonotypes specific for CMV led the ex vivo response.

TCRdb fed the reads into MiXCR, producing one record per CDR3 protein. The sample lists around 450,000 distinct CDR3 sequences; about 11% were seen once. The CDR3 extends over 15 amino acids. V gave up 0 bases and J gave up 1 base, with 12 bases separating them. The germline V gene encodes CDR1 DFQATT and CDR2 SNEGSKA (reference sequence). The TCR originated in a human donor in good health (CMV status not recorded). Some clones in this sample may be carry-over from other donors' samples. Specimen: PBMCs. The rearrangement uses TRBV20-1 and TRBJ2-5, with D tentatively TRBD1 or TRBD2 (5 bases each). The CDR3 DNA reads as TGCAGTGCTAGAGATCTTGGGACGTCCCAAGAGACCCAGTACTTC. Translated, it gives CSARDLGTSQETQYF.